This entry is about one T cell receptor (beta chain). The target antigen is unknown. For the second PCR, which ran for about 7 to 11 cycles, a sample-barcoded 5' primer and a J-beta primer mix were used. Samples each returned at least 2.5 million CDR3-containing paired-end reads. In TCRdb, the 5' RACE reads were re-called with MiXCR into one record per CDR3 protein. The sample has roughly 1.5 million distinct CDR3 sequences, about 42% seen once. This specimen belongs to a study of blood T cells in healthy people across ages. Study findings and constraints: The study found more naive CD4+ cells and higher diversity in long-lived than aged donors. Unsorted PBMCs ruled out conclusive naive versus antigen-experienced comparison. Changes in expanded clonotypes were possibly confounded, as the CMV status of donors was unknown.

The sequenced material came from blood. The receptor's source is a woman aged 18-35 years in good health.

The CDR3 region is CASSLFPELSPDYEQYF. The CDR3, as DNA: TGTGCCAGCAGCTTATTTCCAGAACTCTCCCCGGACTACGAGCAGTACTTC. V is TRBV7-9 and J is TRBJ2-7; D remains unclear. The V and J ends lost 2 bases and 3 bases respectively, with 20 bases between them. The germline gives CDR1 SEHNR, CDR2 FQNEAQ (reference sequence). This CDR3 spans 17 amino acids.